This T cell receptor beta chain originates from a study of regulatory T cells in long-lasting Graves disease (dated by TCRdb to about 2021). The study in broad terms: In the newly diagnosed Graves' disease group, patients had been taking antithyroid drugs for less than 3 months. The study was registered as a clinical trial and conducted in China. Peripheral blood TCR sequencing and RNA sequencing compared persistent Graves' disease patients with newly diagnosed Graves' disease patients. TCR sequencing covered around 13 persistent and some 20 newly diagnosed Graves' disease patients, some 33 samples in total. What the study reported, not specific to this receptor: The authors noted that the small sample size was a limitation that may lower accuracy. Preferential use of TRBV28, TRBJ1-2 and TRBJ2-5 was observed in persistent disease, whereas TRBV20-1 and TRBJ2-1 were favored in newly diagnosed disease. Sequencing and analysis were restricted to the TCR beta chain. Only peripheral blood was studied, because thyroid tissue, the primary lesion, was inaccessible. Persistent patients shared more public clonotypes among themselves (2,741) than newly diagnosed patients did (about 970). Compared with newly diagnosed patients, persistent Graves' disease patients had lower TCR Shannon entropy and fewer highly expanded clones, which suggests clonal expansion.

Libraries were made using multiplex PCR. Sequencing relied on an Illumina HiSeq 4000. CDR3 regions were amplified by Arm-PCR with iRepertoire HTBI primers to construct TCR beta libraries. Gel purification was performed on PCR products prior to sequencing. The paper's data handling went like this. Gene usage analysis of CDR3 amino acid clonotypes relied on the 55 to 80 TRBV and 15 or so TRBJ segments identified across samples. Filtered high-quality paired reads were merged into contigs using COPE and FqMerger. BLAST was used to align contigs to the IMGT TRBV, TRBD and TRBJ reference genes, and CDR3 was defined following IMGT. Any clonotype with a frequency above 0.1% was counted as a highly expanded clone. Shannon entropy served as the measure of repertoire diversity, while the Gini coefficient captured V-J evenness. A clonotype was considered public if more than one individual shared it. In-frame beta chains were kept once TCRdb had trimmed the public reads at Q25 with fastp and called clones with MiXCR. Identical CDR3 protein sequences are pooled into one entry, listed with their most common genes and DNA. The V and J calls follow TCRdb's processing rather than the paper's. The sample has a few hundred thousand distinct CDR3 sequences on record, around 19% of them singletons. The ten most abundant clones make up 12% to 15% of the sample.

The CDR3 holds 13 amino acids from the cysteine to the phenylalanine. Only the CDR3 portion is preserved as DNA: 39 bases, with reading frame beginning at the first base. The germline V gene specifies SGHTA as CDR1 and FQGTGA as CDR2. Trimming takes 5 bases off V and 7 bases off J; junction bases not matched to a gene: 4. According to the study, the label for this sample's time point signals: newly diagnosed GD, antithyroid drugs for less than 3 months. For both TCR sequencing and RNA sequencing, RNA was extracted from PBMCs using TRIzol. The diagnosis of Graves' disease was made according to American Thyroid Association guidelines. Recruitment of patients was carried out at an endocrinology department in Xi'an, China. Each patient gave about 10 milliliters of peripheral blood, collected in an EDTA anticoagulant tube. PBMCs were isolated by Ficoll Paque Plus density gradient separation without further T cell sorting. An Agilent 2100 Bioanalyzer and agarose gel were used to assess RNA quality, and a NanoDrop 2000 was used to measure RNA concentration.

This clonotype was found many times. Its antigen is still unknown. No much larger clone exists at a distance of one base, and base qualities are not known. These data were also filed under a second study, of T cells in Graves' hyperthyroidism and ophthalmopathy. The second paper further reports: A patient counted as having stable Graves' hyperthyroidism if no progression to ophthalmopathy occurred over 18 months of follow-up. Hyperthyroidism patients were newly diagnosed, had a disease duration of under 2 months, and were aged 18 to 65 years. Any patient with an uncontrolled infection, another autoimmune disease, pregnancy or lactation was excluded. Diagnoses were established on the basis of clinical symptoms, serum thyroxine and TRAb, thyroid ultrasound, and orbital computed tomography. The first round of RT-PCR for the TCR CDR3 was performed with the HTBI primer set and the Qiagen OneStep RT-PCR kit. Blood samples also contained most of the expanded thyroid clonotypes (frequency above 0.001), which suggests that blood repertoires may reflect thyroid immune responses. In cross-validation, a model built on a 13 V-J signature told ophthalmopathy apart from stable hyperthyroidism with over 85% sensitivity and about 81% specificity, and in testing the same model reached 80%/75%. During validation, the model predicted progression to ophthalmopathy a median of around 6 months ahead of onset, with more than 55% sensitivity and more than 72% specificity. To identify TCR V-J signatures that set the groups apart, the researchers used a discovery cohort of 90 to 100 patients, made up of fewer than 50 with Graves' ophthalmopathy and 57 with stable Graves' hyperthyroidism. Prospective prediction of ophthalmopathy was tested in an independent validation cohort consisting of 18 to 20 hyperthyroidism patients and some 16 patients who later progressed to ophthalmopathy. The roughly 91 discovery patients were randomly split 7:3 into training and test sets. In about 6 Graves' hyperthyroidism patients, the study also compared T-cell repertoires from thyroid tissue with T-cell repertoires from blood. After blood sampling, hyperthyroidism patients were treated with methimazole at a starting dose of 30 mg daily, and ophthalmopathy patients were treated with high-dose intravenous methylprednisolone. The libraries were constructed in a second round of multiplex PCR and then size-selected and purified. Sequencing of the libraries was done on an Illumina HiSeq2000 using paired-end 100 bp reads. SOAPnuke was used to process the raw data, with reads discarded if the reads contained adapters or uncalled bases, had a mean Phred below 15, or lacked an exact constant-primer or identifier match. COPE v1.2.5 was used to merge high-quality paired reads, and clonotypes were defined as unique nucleotide sequences. MiTCR v1.1 was used to align the clonotypes against IMGT TRBV, TRBD and TRBJ reference segments. Analysis was restricted to V-J combinations with a frequency above 0.0001, which covered approximately 99% of repertoires. The TCS score was defined as F50 (clonal expansion) divided by E x V (chaos), with BLOSUM62-based TCRdist calculated between CDR3 peptides within each V-J. Welch's t-statistics and random forest reduced around 510 V-J features to roughly 13, which were used in a naive Bayes classifier (R e1071). No statistical method was used to set the sample size in advance, and investigators knew the group allocation. The paper reports TCR Vbeta CDR3 sequencing of some 140 peripheral blood samples: some 41 ophthalmopathy, fewer than 85 hyperthyroidism and some 17 progressor patients.

The V and J genes are TRBV7-3 and TRBJ2-1, and TRBD2 matches 8 of the central bases. This clonotype was sampled from a woman aged 25 to 45 with Graves disease. Donor details come from another sample of the same person, matched by shared clones. Sequences were derived from peripheral blood mononuclear cells (PBMCs), sampled at new diagnosis, from a patient treated with antithyroid drugs. The bases are TGTGCCAGCAGCCCGGGGGGGCAGAATGAGCAGTTCTTC. The resulting protein is CASSPGGQNEQFF.